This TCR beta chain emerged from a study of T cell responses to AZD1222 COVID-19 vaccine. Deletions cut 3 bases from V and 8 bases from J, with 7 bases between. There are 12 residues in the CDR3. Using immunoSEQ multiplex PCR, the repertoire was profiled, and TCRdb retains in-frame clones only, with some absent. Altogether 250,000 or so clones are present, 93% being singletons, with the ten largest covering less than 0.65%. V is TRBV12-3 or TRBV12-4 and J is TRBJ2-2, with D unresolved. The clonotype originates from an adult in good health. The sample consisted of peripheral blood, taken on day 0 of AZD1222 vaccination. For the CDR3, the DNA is TGTGCCAGCAGTTTCCCGATTGGGGAGCTGTTTTTT. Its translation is CASSFPIGELFF.